These T cell receptor beta chains were read from a single sample in a study of Graves' ophthalmopathy and Graves' hyperthyroidism. TCRdb reprocessed the multiplex PCR reads via MiXCR and lists one record per CDR3 protein. The sample includes 600,000 to 650,000 distinct CDR3 sequences, 22% seen only once; the top ten take approximately 6.9%. Sequencing was performed on peripheral blood. The receptor set was obtained from a woman aged 18-35 years with stable Graves' hyperthyroidism. Some clones in this sample may be carry-over from other donors' samples. The CDR3 runs from the conserved cysteine through the conserved F or W. A D gene is named only where the DNA matches it firmly. Not every row has a clone size; where given, it reads once, few, many or a size class.

j_gene: TRBJ2-7
abundance: NA
v_gene: TRBV6-5
d_gene: TRBD1
CDR3aa: CASSYQDRGLSHEQYF
CDR3nt: TGTGCCAGCAGCTACCAGGACAGGGGGCTTTCCCACGAGCAGTACTTC

j_gene: TRBJ2-7
abundance: NA
v_gene: TRBV30
d_gene: NA
CDR3aa: CAWSMNGYAYYEQYF
CDR3nt: TGTGCCTGGAGTATGAACGGGTACGCTTACTACGAGCAGTACTTC

j_gene: TRBJ1-1
abundance: NA
v_gene: TRBV27
d_gene: NA
CDR3aa: CASSLSGNVNTEAFF
CDR3nt: TGTGCCAGCAGTTTGTCAGGGAATGTGAACACTGAAGCTTTCTTT

j_gene: TRBJ1-1
abundance: many
v_gene: TRBV30
d_gene: NA
CDR3aa: CAWSRTRNTEAFF
CDR3nt: TGTGCCTGGAGCCGGACAAGGAACACTGAAGCTTTCTTT

j_gene: TRBJ2-5
abundance: few
v_gene: TRBV28
d_gene: NA
CDR3aa: CASSFSPGGTQYF
CDR3nt: TGTGCCAGCAGTTTTTCCCCCGGGGGGACCCAGTACTTC

j_gene: TRBJ1-2
abundance: NA
v_gene: TRBV12-3/TRBV12-4
d_gene: NA
CDR3aa: CASRTGIGVYGYTF
CDR3nt: TGTGCCAGCAGAACCGGGATAGGGGTTTATGGTTACACCTTC

j_gene: TRBJ2-7
abundance: many
v_gene: TRBV5-1
d_gene: NA
CDR3aa: CASRSGTLSYEQYF
CDR3nt: TGCGCCAGCAGATCCGGGACCCTCTCCTACGAGCAGTACTTC

j_gene: TRBJ1-5
abundance: many
v_gene: TRBV27
d_gene: TRBD1
CDR3aa: CASSLGTGTQPQHF
CDR3nt: TGTGCCAGCAGTTTAGGGACAGGGACGCAGCCCCAGCATTTT

j_gene: TRBJ1-2
abundance: many
v_gene: TRBV3-1
d_gene: TRBD1
CDR3aa: CASSLGQGRHGYTF
CDR3nt: TGTGCCAGCAGCCTTGGACAGGGACGCCATGGCTACACCTTC

j_gene: TRBJ1-1
abundance: NA
v_gene: TRBV6-1
d_gene: TRBD1
CDR3aa: CATGTGAGEAFF
CDR3nt: TGTGCCACCGGGACAGGGGCCGGTGAAGCTTTCTTT

j_gene: TRBJ1-1
abundance: NA
v_gene: TRBV3-1
d_gene: TRBD1
CDR3aa: CASSHRDRGTEAFF
CDR3nt: TGTGCCAGCAGCCACCGGGACAGGGGAACTGAAGCTTTCTTT

j_gene: TRBJ2-5
abundance: many
v_gene: TRBV7-9
d_gene: NA
CDR3aa: CASSSRTYQETQYF
CDR3nt: TGTGCCAGCAGCTCGCGGACGTATCAAGAGACCCAGTACTTC

j_gene: TRBJ1-3
abundance: few
v_gene: TRBV6-1
d_gene: NA
CDR3aa: CASEETGTSGNTIYF
CDR3nt: TGTGCCAGCGAAGAGACAGGAACCTCTGGAAACACCATATATTTT

j_gene: TRBJ2-2
abundance: many
v_gene: TRBV2
d_gene: NA
CDR3aa: CASSETRTGELFF
CDR3nt: TGTGCCAGCAGTGAAACACGCACCGGGGAGCTGTTTTTT

j_gene: TRBJ1-1
abundance: NA
v_gene: TRBV12-3/TRBV12-4
d_gene: TRBD1
CDR3aa: CASTPGGTGEHTEAFF
CDR3nt: TGTGCCAGCACTCCGGGAGGTACAGGGGAGCACACTGAAGCTTTCTTT

j_gene: TRBJ2-7
abundance: many
v_gene: TRBV7-3
d_gene: TRBD2
CDR3aa: CASSQGGAGEYEQYF
CDR3nt: TGTGCCAGCAGCCAAGGAGGAGCGGGGGAATACGAGCAGTACTTC

j_gene: TRBJ1-5
abundance: few
v_gene: TRBV4-2
d_gene: NA
CDR3aa: CASSQEGWGSNQPQHF
CDR3nt: TGTGCCAGCAGCCAAGAAGGGTGGGGGAGCAATCAGCCCCAGCATTTT

j_gene: TRBJ2-7
abundance: many
v_gene: TRBV7-2
d_gene: TRBD2
CDR3aa: CASSTSPGGLYEQYF
CDR3nt: TGTGCCAGCAGCACTAGCCCGGGGGGTCTCTACGAGCAGTACTTC

j_gene: TRBJ2-5
abundance: NA
v_gene: TRBV13
d_gene: NA
CDR3aa: CASSSPRGSQETQYF
CDR3nt: TGTGCCAGCAGCTCCCCCCGGGGGTCCCAAGAGACCCAGTACTTC

j_gene: TRBJ1-2
abundance: NA
v_gene: TRBV18
d_gene: NA
CDR3aa: CASSDTPNYGYTF
CDR3nt: TGTGCCAGCTCAGACACACCGAACTATGGCTACACCTTC

j_gene: TRBJ1-1
abundance: many
v_gene: TRBV10-1
d_gene: NA
CDR3aa: CASSGLGTEAFF
CDR3nt: TGCGCCAGCAGTGGCCTAGGCACTGAAGCTTTCTTT

j_gene: TRBJ2-7
abundance: many
v_gene: TRBV20-1
d_gene: NA
CDR3aa: CSARDPRGVGEQYF
CDR3nt: TGCAGTGCTAGAGATCCCCGAGGTGTTGGCGAGCAGTACTTC

j_gene: TRBJ2-7
abundance: many
v_gene: TRBV6-1
d_gene: NA
CDR3aa: CASSVADTFYEQYF
CDR3nt: TGTGCCAGCAGTGTCGCGGACACCTTCTACGAGCAGTACTTC

j_gene: TRBJ2-2
abundance: many
v_gene: TRBV30
d_gene: NA
CDR3aa: CAARGDRSTGELFF
CDR3nt: TGTGCCGCACGGGGGGACAGATCTACCGGGGAGCTGTTTTTT

j_gene: TRBJ2-5
abundance: many
v_gene: TRBV6-1
d_gene: TRBD1
CDR3aa: CASSRGGREETQYF
CDR3nt: TGTGCCAGCAGCAGAGGGGGCAGGGAGGAGACCCAGTACTTC

j_gene: TRBJ1-5
abundance: many
v_gene: TRBV19
d_gene: NA
CDR3aa: CASSMGKINQPQHF
CDR3nt: TGTGCCAGTAGTATGGGGAAGATCAATCAGCCCCAGCATTTT

j_gene: TRBJ1-1
abundance: many
v_gene: TRBV12-3/TRBV12-4
d_gene: NA
CDR3aa: CASSQKGRGRAFF
CDR3nt: TGTGCCAGCAGTCAGAAGGGGAGGGGGAGAGCTTTCTTT

j_gene: TRBJ1-1
abundance: NA
v_gene: TRBV12-3/TRBV12-4
d_gene: NA
CDR3aa: CASRDMREGLAFF
CDR3nt: TGTGCCAGCAGAGACATGAGGGAAGGGTTAGCTTTCTTT

j_gene: TRBJ1-1
abundance: NA
v_gene: TRBV11-3
d_gene: NA
CDR3aa: CASSSEAQGTEAFF
CDR3nt: TGTGCCAGCAGCTCTGAAGCACAAGGGACTGAAGCTTTCTTT

j_gene: TRBJ2-2
abundance: many
v_gene: TRBV6-1
d_gene: NA
CDR3aa: CASTPYVGSTGELFF
CDR3nt: TGTGCCAGCACCCCCTATGTGGGAAGCACCGGGGAGCTGTTTTTT

j_gene: TRBJ1-1
abundance: few
v_gene: TRBV10-3
d_gene: NA
CDR3aa: CATKSSPGLNTEAFF
CDR3nt: TGTGCCACAAAGTCTTCACCGGGCCTGAACACTGAAGCTTTCTTT

j_gene: TRBJ1-1
abundance: many
v_gene: TRBV10-3
d_gene: NA
CDR3aa: CAISEEGPVNTEAFF
CDR3nt: TGTGCCATCAGTGAGGAGGGACCGGTGAACACTGAAGCTTTCTTT

j_gene: TRBJ2-5
abundance: NA
v_gene: TRBV12-3/TRBV12-4
d_gene: NA
CDR3aa: CASTRFGAETQYF
CDR3nt: TGTGCCAGCACCCGGTTTGGCGCGGAGACCCAGTACTTC

j_gene: TRBJ1-5
abundance: few
v_gene: TRBV28
d_gene: NA
CDR3aa: CASSLFGTGQPQHF
CDR3nt: TGTGCCAGCAGTTTATTTGGGACCGGTCAGCCCCAGCATTTT

j_gene: TRBJ1-1
abundance: many
v_gene: TRBV28
d_gene: NA
CDR3aa: CASSLAGSMNTEAFF
CDR3nt: TGTGCCAGCAGTTTGGCAGGGAGTATGAACACTGAAGCTTTCTTT

j_gene: TRBJ2-7
abundance: many
v_gene: TRBV7-3
d_gene: NA
CDR3aa: CASSLTERGSEQYF
CDR3nt: TGTGCCAGCAGCTTAACGGAAAGGGGCAGCGAGCAGTACTTC

j_gene: TRBJ1-2
abundance: many
v_gene: TRBV4-2
d_gene: NA
CDR3aa: CASSQVRADNGHGYTF
CDR3nt: TGTGCCAGCAGCCAAGTTAGGGCGGATAACGGCCATGGCTACACCTTC

j_gene: TRBJ1-1
abundance: NA
v_gene: TRBV6-2/TRBV6-3
d_gene: NA
CDR3aa: CASRGPTLTTEAFF
CDR3nt: TGTGCCAGCAGGGGCCCCACCCTAACCACTGAAGCTTTCTTT

j_gene: TRBJ1-2
abundance: NA
v_gene: TRBV28
d_gene: TRBD1
CDR3aa: CASSPTGTGIDYGYTF
CDR3nt: TGTGCCAGCAGTCCAACCGGGACAGGGATAGACTATGGCTACACCTTC

j_gene: TRBJ2-2
abundance: NA
v_gene: TRBV6-5
d_gene: NA
CDR3aa: CASRLLSGYTGELFF
CDR3nt: TGTGCCAGCAGATTACTCAGCGGTTACACCGGGGAGCTGTTTTTT

j_gene: TRBJ1-5
abundance: many
v_gene: TRBV20-1
d_gene: NA
CDR3aa: CSARETQHSNQPQHF
CDR3nt: TGCAGTGCTAGAGAGACTCAACATAGCAATCAGCCCCAGCATTTT

j_gene: TRBJ1-2
abundance: many
v_gene: TRBV19
d_gene: TRBD1
CDR3aa: CASSRGGQHKYGYTF
CDR3nt: TGTGCCAGTAGTCGAGGGGGACAGCATAAATATGGCTACACCTTC

j_gene: TRBJ2-7
abundance: many
v_gene: TRBV14
d_gene: NA
CDR3aa: CASSQGGATKQYF
CDR3nt: TGTGCCAGCAGCCAAGGGGGGGCTACGAAGCAGTACTTC

j_gene: TRBJ1-5
abundance: many
v_gene: TRBV12-3/TRBV12-4
d_gene: NA
CDR3aa: CASSLAYNQPQHF
CDR3nt: TGTGCCAGCAGTTTAGCCTACAATCAGCCCCAGCATTTT

j_gene: TRBJ2-7
abundance: many
v_gene: TRBV11-2
d_gene: TRBD2
CDR3aa: CASSWDYYLQYEQYF
CDR3nt: TGTGCCAGCAGCTGGGACTACTATTTACAATACGAGCAGTACTTC

j_gene: TRBJ2-5
abundance: many
v_gene: TRBV29-1
d_gene: TRBD2
CDR3aa: CSVQSGGFSFLETQYF
CDR3nt: TGCAGCGTCCAGTCGGGGGGATTCTCGTTTTTGGAGACCCAGTACTTC

j_gene: TRBJ1-2
abundance: many
v_gene: TRBV5-1
d_gene: TRBD1
CDR3aa: CASRPTGGKVYGYTF
CDR3nt: TGCGCCAGCAGACCTACAGGGGGAAAGGTCTATGGCTACACCTTC

j_gene: TRBJ2-2
abundance: many
v_gene: TRBV2
d_gene: NA
CDR3aa: CATRVEGHTGELFF
CDR3nt: TGTGCCACCCGGGTAGAGGGGCACACCGGGGAGCTGTTTTTT

j_gene: TRBJ1-1
abundance: NA
v_gene: TRBV20-1
d_gene: NA
CDR3aa: CSARDGTGAFF
CDR3nt: TGCAGTGCTAGGGACGGGACGGGAGCTTTCTTT

j_gene: TRBJ1-1
abundance: many
v_gene: TRBV27
d_gene: NA
CDR3aa: CASSPGTARNTEAFF
CDR3nt: TGTGCCAGCAGTCCGGGGACGGCCAGGAACACTGAAGCTTTCTTT

j_gene: TRBJ2-2
abundance: few
v_gene: TRBV30
d_gene: NA
CDR3aa: CAWSRKRPNTGELFF
CDR3nt: TGTGCCTGGAGTCGGAAGCGGCCGAACACCGGGGAGCTGTTTTTT

j_gene: TRBJ1-1
abundance: few
v_gene: TRBV29-1
d_gene: NA
CDR3aa: CSVEDVTEAFF
CDR3nt: TGCAGCGTTGAAGACGTCACTGAAGCTTTCTTT

j_gene: TRBJ2-7
abundance: many
v_gene: TRBV2
d_gene: TRBD1
CDR3aa: CAGGQGVSYEQYF
CDR3nt: TGTGCCGGGGGACAGGGGGTCTCCTACGAGCAGTACTTC

j_gene: TRBJ1-1
abundance: many
v_gene: TRBV9
d_gene: NA
CDR3aa: CASSVDPNLNTEAFF
CDR3nt: TGTGCCAGCAGCGTAGACCCAAACTTGAACACTGAAGCTTTCTTT

j_gene: TRBJ2-7
abundance: many
v_gene: TRBV7-2
d_gene: TRBD1
CDR3aa: CASSHGQGGYEQYF
CDR3nt: TGTGCCAGCAGCCACGGACAGGGGGGTTACGAGCAGTACTTC

j_gene: TRBJ1-1
abundance: NA
v_gene: TRBV5-1
d_gene: NA
CDR3aa: CASSFPGYTEAFF
CDR3nt: TGCGCCAGCAGCTTCCCAGGGTACACTGAAGCTTTCTTT

j_gene: TRBJ1-2
abundance: NA
v_gene: TRBV20-1
d_gene: TRBD1
CDR3aa: CSAKIPAGTGGIGYTF
CDR3nt: TGCAGTGCTAAAATTCCAGCCGGGACAGGGGGTATCGGCTACACCTTC

j_gene: TRBJ1-1
abundance: many
v_gene: TRBV12-3/TRBV12-4
d_gene: NA
CDR3aa: CASKRDFEAFF
CDR3nt: TGTGCCAGCAAAAGAGATTTTGAAGCTTTCTTT

j_gene: TRBJ2-2
abundance: many
v_gene: TRBV11-2
d_gene: NA
CDR3aa: CASSLHQGRNPGELFF
CDR3nt: TGTGCCAGCAGCCTCCACCAGGGGCGGAATCCCGGGGAGCTGTTTTTT